Each of the 22 T cell receptor beta chains below was sequenced from the same sample in a study of Ad26.COV2.S vaccination and SARS-CoV-2 variants. Generated by immunoSEQ multiplex PCR, the TCRdb table keeps only in-frame clones and is missing some. The sample has 510,000 or so clones; 87% are singletons. The treatment: 19 received Ad26.COV2.S at low or high dose, single or two shots; several received placebo; per-sample allocation not given. Collection of samples fell on day 63 after the first vaccine or placebo injection. The input for sequencing was peripheral blood, taken in a trial of Ad26.COV2.S vaccine versus placebo. Source of these receptors: a person between 18 and 59 years old who received the Ad26.COV2.S COVID-19 vaccine or a placebo.

The rearrangement uses TRBV9 and TRBJ2-1; 10 bases are a match to TRBD2. The germline V gene encodes CDR1 SGDLS and CDR2 YYNGEE. This CDR3 has 17 amino acids. Trimming cost V 0 bases and J 7 bases; bases outside gene matches: 10. The CDR3 DNA reads as TGTGCCAGCAGCGTAGGGGTTGCAGCGGGAGGGACGAATGAGCAGTTCTTC. Amino acid sequence: CASSVGVAAGGTNEQFF.

The chain links TRBV30 to TRBJ1-2; D not resolved. The CDR3 contains 11 residues. Germline V lookup: CDR1 GTSNPN, CDR2 SVGIG (reference sequence). V was pared by 8 bases and J by 11 bases, with 18 bases between. The CDR3 DNA reads as TGTGCCCTCCCGATCGGGGTCGAATACACCTTC. Protein sequence: CALPIGVEYTF.

This chain uses TRBV9 with TRBJ1-1, with a possible D match to TRBD1 (5 bases). The V gene lost 0 bases and the J gene lost 5 bases, with 14 bases spanning the gap. Germline V gene sequence: CDR1 SGDLS, CDR2 YYNGEE. The CDR3 extends over 15 amino acids. CDR3 coding DNA: TGTGCCAGCAGCGTAGGGGGGGTTAGAAGGACTGAAGCTTTCTTT. Protein product: CASSVGGVRRTEAFF.

The chain uses TRBV5-1 and TRBJ2-7; tentative D call: TRBD1 (5 bases). The CDR3 spans 13 residues. V lost 4 bases and J 3 bases, leaving 11 bases between the germline ends. The germline V gene encodes CDR1 SGHRS and CDR2 YFSETQ. The CDR3 protein is CASSSNRFYEQYF. The CDR3 bases are TGCGCCAGCAGCAGCAACAGGTTCTACGAGCAGTACTTC.

This chain connects TRBV7-3 to TRBJ1-1; 8 bases align to TRBD1. The J segment lost 5 bases and the V segment lost 8 bases, leaving 13 bases of the junction unmatched. The CDR3 runs to 15 residues. Germline lookup yields CDR1 SGHTA and CDR2 FQGTGA. The CDR3 coding sequence is TGTGCCAGCCAGGCCGGGGCAGGGGGCTTGACTGAAGCTTTCTTT. Encoded protein: CASQAGAGGLTEAFF.

This clone was counted a few times. The sample has other DNA sequences that encode this CDR3 too. V is TRBV24-1 and J is TRBJ2-7; D not resolved. Trimming stripped 4 bases from V and 3 bases from J, with 3 bases between. This CDR3 contains 11 residues. CDR1 and CDR2 from the germline V gene are KGHDR and SFDVKD. The CDR3 DNA reads as TGTGCCACCAGTGACCTCTACGAGCAGTACTTC. Translating gives CATSDLYEQYF.

The chain uses TRBV7-2 and TRBJ1-4; D perhaps matches TRBD1 (5 bases). The germline gives CDR1 SGHTA, CDR2 FQGNSA. The V gene lost 6 bases and the J gene lost 8 bases, with 16 bases spanning the gap. The CDR3 length is 14 residues. As DNA, the CDR3 is TGTGCCAGCAGACCCGGGACGATCCAAGAAAAACTGTTTTTT. The encoded protein is CASRPGTIQEKLFF.

This chain links TRBV28 with TRBJ2-3; 9 positions match TRBD1. Trimming took 5 bases from V and 5 from J; bases not matched to a gene: 8. The CDR3 is 15 amino acids. CDR1 and CDR2 from the germline V gene are MDHEN and SYDVKM. Here the CDR3 DNA reads TGTGCCAGCAGTAAGCCGGGACAGGGCGAAGATACGCAGTATTTT. Encoded protein: CASSKPGQGEDTQYF.

The chain recombines TRBV27 with TRBJ2-1, with TRBD1 matching over 10 bases. J lost 7 bases, V lost 6 bases, and 6 bases had no gene match. This CDR3 has 14 residues. Looked up from germline, CDR1 is MNHEY and CDR2 is SMNVEV (reference sequence). The CDR3: CASSRDRGDNEQFF. Here the CDR3 DNA reads TGTGCCAGCAGCCGGGACAGGGGAGATAATGAGCAGTTCTTC.

This chain's CDR3 is CASTGPYNSPLHF. CDR3 DNA: TGTGCCAGCACAGGGCCGTATAATTCACCCCTCCACTTT. The chain links TRBV2 to TRBJ1-6; a weak D match, TRBD1 (5 bases). This CDR3 region has 13 residues. Trimming took off 7 bases at V and 4 bases at J, with 8 bases between the two ends. Germline V lookup: CDR1 SNHLY, CDR2 FYNNEI.

The chain recombines TRBV6-1 with TRBJ1-3; 8 bases line up with TRBD1. J was trimmed by 2 bases and V by 0 bases; bases with no gene match: 3. Looked up from germline, CDR1 is MNHNS and CDR2 is SASEGT. The CDR3 is made up of 16 amino acids. The CDR3 DNA reads as TGTGCCAGCAGTGAAGCGGGGACAGGTCCTGGAAACACCATATATTTT. Translation: CASSEAGTGPGNTIYF.

As DNA, the CDR3 is TGTGCCAGCAGCTTAGCCGGGACGCAGGGCTACACCTTC. This encodes CASSLAGTQGYTF. The rearrangement links TRBV7-2 to TRBJ1-2; D is perhaps TRBD1 (5 bases). Trimming left V 0 bases short and J 8 bases short, with 10 bases between. Germline V gene data show CDR1 as SGHTA and CDR2 as FQGNSA. The CDR3 runs 13 residues. The full variable domain, completed using reference TRBV7-2 and TRBJ1-2, is GAGVSQSPSNKVTEKGKDVELRCDPISGHTALYWYRQSLGQGLEFLIYFQGNSAPDKSGLPSDRFSAERTGGSVSTLTIQRTQQEDSAVYLCASSLAGTQGYTFGSGTRLTVV.

This chain connects TRBV6-1 to TRBJ1-5, with D unresolved. The CDR3 consists of 15 residues. Germline values: CDR1 MNHNS, CDR2 SASEGT. Between the trimmed V and J ends, which lost 0 bases and 1 base, there was a span of 7 bases. The CDR3 sequence: CASSEARGSNQPQHF. CDR3 sequence (DNA): TGTGCCAGCAGTGAAGCGCGAGGAAGCAATCAGCCCCAGCATTTT.

The chain uses TRBV2 and TRBJ1-2; 7 bases fit TRBD1. V was pared by 4 bases and J by 8 bases, with 10 bases of the junction left unmatched. The CDR3 consists of 14 residues. Germline CDR1 reads SNHLY; CDR2 reads FYNNEI. The CDR3 region is CASSGARTGEGYTF. The CDR3 DNA is TGTGCCAGCAGTGGGGCGCGCACAGGGGAAGGCTACACCTTC.

The chain employs TRBV3-1 (or the pseudogene TRBV3-2) and TRBJ2-5; no clear D gene. Deletions cut 4 bases from V and 7 bases from J, with 16 bases between. This CDR3 spans 14 amino acids. Germline V gene sequence: CDR1 LGHDT, CDR2 YNNKEL (reference sequence). The CDR3, as DNA: TGTGCCAGCAGCCCGCTACGACTCGTAGGGACCCAGTACTTC. Translation gives CASSPLRLVGTQYF.

The J gene is TRBJ1-4, the V gene TRBV19, with a tentative D call TRBD1 (5 bases). V was cut by 8 bases and J by 15 bases, with 25 bases left in between. Germline CDR1 LNHDA, CDR2 SQIVND (reference sequence). The CDR3 covers 14 residues. The CDR3 nucleotides read TGTGCCAGTCACCACCACAGGACCGGAGGACATTTGTTTTTT. Its translation is CASHHHRTGGHLFF.

The CDR3 region has the DNA TGTGCCTGGACTGCCACCGGGACAGGGGGCGCTGGGGCCACCAATGAGCAGTTCTTC. It codes for CAWTATGTGGAGATNEQFF. This chain links TRBV30 with TRBJ2-1, with TRBD1 matching 12 bases. The germline V gene encodes CDR1 GTSNPN and CDR2 SVGIG (reference sequence). J lost 6 bases, V lost 4 bases, and 19 bases had no gene match. The CDR3 is 19 residues long.

The rearrangement joins TRBV7-9 to TRBJ1-1; D is possibly TRBD1 (5 bases). V lost 5 bases and J 3 bases, leaving 19 bases between the germline ends. The length of the CDR3 is 16 residues. Germline V CDR1 and CDR2: SEHNR, FQNEAQ (reference sequence). The CDR3 nucleotides are TGTGCCAGCAGCACTCCTCGGGGCAGGGACCACACTGAAGCTTTCTTT. Translated: CASSTPRGRDHTEAFF.

The chain couples TRBV10-3 to TRBJ1-5; D might be TRBD1 (5 bases). This CDR3 contains 13 residues. Looked up from germline, CDR1 is ENHRY and CDR2 is SYGVKD. The V and J ends lost 6 bases and 3 bases respectively, with 9 bases between them. In DNA form, the CDR3 reads TGTGCCATCAGGCAGGGCCTCAATCAGCCCCAGCATTTT. Amino acid sequence: CAIRQGLNQPQHF.

This chain connects TRBV7-2 to TRBJ1-5; tentative D call: TRBD1 (5 bases). The CDR3 runs 15 residues. Germline assignment: CDR1 SGHTA and CDR2 FQGNSA. The germline V and J ends were trimmed by 2 bases and 3 bases, with 11 bases remaining between them. The CDR3 bases are TGTGCCAGCAGCTTACCGGGACTGGACAATCAGCCCCAGCATTTT. Encoded protein: CASSLPGLDNQPQHF.

This chain uses TRBV2 with TRBJ2-2, with D possibly being TRBD2 (5 bases). This CDR3 has 15 amino acids. Looked up from germline, CDR1 is SNHLY and CDR2 is FYNNEI. V lost 2 bases and J 4 bases, leaving 11 bases between the germline ends. DNA of the CDR3: TGTGCCAGCAGTGAATTGCCGGGGAGCACCGGGGAGCTGTTTTTT. It encodes CASSELPGSTGELFF.

This clone was recorded once. This chain links TRBV7-2 with TRBJ2-5; 8 nucleotides line up with TRBD2. CDR3 length equals 16 residues. V trimming: 8 bases; J trimming: 2 bases; junction bases outside the gene matches: 13. The germline gives CDR1 SGHTA, CDR2 FQGNSA. For the CDR3, the DNA is TGTGCCAGCGCTCGGGTGAGCGGGAGCCCACAAGAGACCCAGTACTTC. Translating gives CASARVSGSPQETQYF.